Each of the 18 T cell receptor beta chains below was sequenced from the same sample in a study of identical twins. TCRdb fed the 5' RACE reads into MiXCR, producing one record per CDR3 protein. This sample has a few hundred thousand distinct CDR3 sequences; roughly 9% occur once, and the top ten carry approximately 6.6%. These records were also assigned to another study, of yellow fever vaccine responses in identical twins.

The specimen was CD8+ T cells sorted from blood. The source is a woman under 30 in good health.

This clonotype was counted only a few times. The V call is TRBV7-2, the J call TRBJ2-7; D may match TRBD1 or TRBD2 (6 bases each). This CDR3 region has 16 residues. The germline V gene has CDR1 SGHTA and CDR2 FQGNSA. The V gene lost 5 bases and the J gene lost 2 bases, with 19 bases spanning the gap. The CDR3 nucleotides read TGTGCCAGCAGCCTACCCCCCGACAGGAGGGCCTACGAGCAGTACTTC. Its protein is CASSLPPDRRAYEQYF.

This clonotype was seen more than once but under ten times. The CDR3 coding sequence is TGCAGTGCTAGGACCCCGACAGTTGACAATGAGCAGTTCTTC. Amino acid sequence: CSARTPTVDNEQFF. The chain uses TRBV20-1 and TRBJ2-1, with D perhaps matching TRBD1 (5 bases). CDR1 and CDR2 (germline): DFQATT, SNEGSKA (reference sequence). The CDR3 contains 14 residues. V was clipped by 3 bases and J by 5 bases, with 14 bases between them.

This chain links TRBV12-5 with TRBJ2-5, with 7 bases lining up with TRBD1. This CDR3 spans 12 amino acids. The junction had 4 bases not matched to a gene; V was cut back by 7 bases and J by 5 bases. The germline V gene has CDR1 LGHNT and CDR2 FRNRAP. DNA for the CDR3: TGTGCTAGTGCCCTCAGGGGGGAGACCCAGTACTTC. Its protein is CASALRGETQYF.

This clonotype was counted ten times or more. V gene TRBV7-9 combines with J gene TRBJ1-5; D perhaps matches TRBD1 (6 bases). V lost 0 bases, J lost 1 base, and 7 bases lay in between. Germline-derived CDR1 and CDR2 are SEHNR and FQNEAQ (reference sequence). This CDR3 has 15 amino acids. This chain's CDR3 is CASSLAGTSNQPQHF. CDR3 in DNA: TGTGCCAGCAGCTTAGCCGGGACAAGCAATCAGCCCCAGCATTTT.

This clonotype was detected ten times or more. The rearrangement joins TRBV5-1 to TRBJ1-1, with a tentative D call TRBD1 (5 bases). Looked up from germline, CDR1 is SGHRS and CDR2 is YFSETQ. Trimming took off 4 bases at V and 5 bases at J, with 18 bases between the two ends. This CDR3 spans 15 amino acids. As DNA, the CDR3 is TGCGCCAGCAGCAGTACCAGGGTGGAGGGTACTGAAGCTTTCTTT. Its protein product is CASSSTRVEGTEAFF.

This clonotype was observed many times. The rearrangement uses TRBV3-1 and TRBJ2-1; D is tentatively TRBD1 or TRBD2 (5 bases each). Trimming removed 1 base from V and 8 bases from J, with 12 bases in between. The CDR3 sequence is 14 residues long. Germline loops: CDR1 LGHDT, CDR2 YNNKEL (reference sequence). The CDR3 is CASSQGSGADEQFF. CDR3 sequence (DNA): TGTGCCAGCAGCCAAGGATCCGGGGCCGATGAGCAGTTCTTC.

In its sample, this clonotype was seen a few times. The J gene is TRBJ2-2, the V gene TRBV20-1; 12 bases are a match to TRBD1. The CDR3 has 17 amino acids. V dropped 3 bases and J dropped 3; count of bases not matched to a gene: 8. The V gene's germline CDR1 is DFQATT and CDR2 SNEGSKA (reference sequence). The CDR3, as DNA: TGCAGTGCTAGCCCTCCGGGACAGGGGGCGGACACCGGGGAGCTGTTTTTT. Protein product: CSASPPGQGADTGELFF.

The table lists this clonotype with many counts. This may be a read error, as it is one base from a much larger clone. The V call is TRBV6-4, the J call TRBJ2-6; D not certain. Germline V gene data show CDR1 as MRHNA and CDR2 as SNTAGT. The CDR3 covers 14 residues. Trimming shortened V by 3 bases and J by 0 bases, and 3 bases separated the two germline ends. CDR3 in DNA: TGTGCCAGCAGTGAAAGCTCTGGGGCCAACGTCCTGACTTTC. Translation: CASSESSGANVLTF.

This chain connects TRBV6-1 to TRBJ2-7; 8 positions match TRBD1. J lost 4 bases, V lost 0 bases, and 5 bases had no gene match. The CDR3 runs 15 residues. CDR1 is MNHNS and CDR2 is SASEGT in the germline V gene. This chain's CDR3 is CASSEASGGAYEQYF. CDR3 nucleotide sequence: TGTGCCAGCAGTGAAGCGTCAGGGGGCGCGTACGAGCAGTACTTC.

About this clonotype itself: A much larger clone is a single base away; this may be a read error. The chain has TRBV5-5 and TRBJ2-7, with D possibly TRBD2 on 5 matching bases. Per germline, CDR1 SGHKS and CDR2 YYEKEE (reference sequence). The CDR3 extends over 13 amino acids. In nucleotides, the CDR3 is TGTGCCAGCCGCGAAGGACTCTCCTGCGAGCAGTACTTC. Translated: CASREGLSCEQYF.

The V and J genes are TRBV28 and TRBJ2-7; 8 nucleotides match TRBD2. With V trimmed by 3 bases and J by 7 bases, 11 bases remained unmatched. CDR3 size: 15 residues. Looked up from germline, CDR1 is MDHEN and CDR2 is SYDVKM. CDR3 in DNA: TGTGCCAGCAGTTTGTTTCCAGCGGGAGAGGGGGAGCAGTACTTC. This translates into CASSLFPAGEGEQYF.

This chain connects TRBV15 to TRBJ2-7; D is unresolved. CDR1 and CDR2 from the germline V gene are LNHNV and YYDKDF (reference sequence). The CDR3 consists of 13 residues. The V gene lost 5 bases and the J gene lost 2 bases, with 10 bases spanning the gap. Here the CDR3 reads CATSPRPTYEQYF. The CDR3 nucleotides are TGTGCCACCAGCCCTCGGCCCACCTACGAGCAGTACTTC.

This clonotype has a count of ten or more. The chain uses TRBV15 and TRBJ2-1, with D tentatively TRBD1 or TRBD2 (5 bases each). The CDR3 consists of 17 residues. Trimming removed 3 bases at V and 8 bases at J, with 23 bases between. Looked up from germline, CDR1 is LNHNV and CDR2 is YYDKDF (reference sequence). CDR3 loop: CATSRPSTGPLSDEQFF. The CDR3 DNA sequence: TGTGCCACCAGCAGGCCGAGCACGGGGCCGTTGAGCGATGAGCAGTTCTTC. The entire variable domain, with the rest obtained from reference TRBV15 and TRBJ2-1, is as follows: DAMVIQNPRYQVTQFGKPVTLSCSQTLNHNVMYWYQQKSSQAPKLLFHYYDKDFNNEADTPDNFQSRRPNTSFCFLDIRSPGLGDTAMYLCATSRPSTGPLSDEQFFGPGTRLTVL.

This clonotype was recorded at least ten times. The V call is TRBV3-1, the J call TRBJ2-3; 7 bases are a match to TRBD1. The V segment lost 0 bases and the J segment 3 bases; nucleotides outside the gene matches: 3. Germline V CDR1 and CDR2: LGHDT, YNNKEL (reference sequence). The CDR3 runs to 15 residues. This chain's CDR3 is CASSQDPGQTDTQYF. As DNA, the CDR3 is TGTGCCAGCAGCCAAGACCCGGGACAGACAGATACGCAGTATTTT.

This clonotype was seen many times. The V call is TRBV9, the J call TRBJ2-1; 9 bases are a match to TRBD1. V gave up 3 bases and J gave up 8 bases; unmatched junction bases: 6. This CDR3 contains 14 residues. The germline V gene has CDR1 SGDLS and CDR2 YYNGEE. The CDR3 DNA sequence: TGTGCCAGCAGCGAGGGGACAGGGAGGGATGAGCAGTTCTTC. This codes for CASSEGTGRDEQFF. Using reference TRBV9 and TRBJ2-1 for the parts outside the CDR3, the full variable domain is DSGVTQTPKHLITATGQRVTLRCSPRSGDLSVYWYQQSLDQGLQFLIQYYNGEERAKGNILERFSAQQFPDLHSELNLSSLELGDSALYFCASSEGTGRDEQFFGPGTRLTVL.

The chain combines TRBV7-8 with TRBJ2-2, with a possible D match to TRBD2 (6 bases). Deletions cut 5 bases from V and 4 bases from J, with 14 bases between. Germline V gene sequence: CDR1 SGHVS, CDR2 FQNEAQ. The CDR3 length is 15 residues. The CDR3 protein is CASSPVAGLTGELFF. CDR3 DNA sequence: TGTGCCAGCAGCCCCGTGGCGGGACTCACCGGGGAGCTGTTTTTT.

The sample holds a few counts of this clonotype. V usage is TRBV18 and J usage is TRBJ2-6, with D perhaps matching TRBD1 (7 bases). The V end was cut by 0 bases, the J end by 2 bases, with 14 bases between. This CDR3 spans 18 amino acids. Germline CDR1 and CDR2: KGHSH and LQKENI. CDR3 coding DNA: TGTGCCAGCTCACCACCGGCAGGGGGAGGACCTGGGGCCAACGTCCTGACTTTC. Its translation is CASSPPAGGGPGANVLTF.

The CDR3 loop reads CASSLGPRTSGRAYAASGELFF. CDR3 nucleotides: TGTGCCAGCAGCTTAGGCCCCCGGACTAGCGGGAGGGCCTATGCTGCGTCCGGGGAGCTGTTTTTT. This chain joins TRBV7-7 and TRBJ2-2; TRBD2 matches at 15 bases. CDR1 is SSHAT, CDR2 FNYEAQ, per germline (reference sequence). The CDR3 length is 22 residues. Trimming cost V 1 base and J 6 bases; bases outside gene matches: 18.